Sequencing of this TCR beta chain was carried out in a study of cytomegalovirus exposure and HLA in healthy donors. The PCR used 60 Vbeta and 13 Jbeta primers. Assay used: immunoSEQ multiplex PCR; TCRdb lists only in-frame clones, some missing. The repertoire has around 40,000 clones, over 60% of them found once; the top ten carry 3.4%. V dropped 5 bases and J dropped 5; count of bases not matched to a gene: 10. CDR3 length: 15 residues. The germline gives CDR1 MGHDK, CDR2 SYGVNS. Sequencing input: PBMCs. The V gene is TRBV25-1, the J gene TRBJ2-5; 8 positions match TRBD1. The receptor was derived from a woman between 25 and 40 years old in good health and CMV-seronegative. This CDR3 reads CASSKQQGVLETQYF. The CDR3, as DNA: TGTGCCAGCAGTAAACAACAGGGGGTTTTGGAGACCCAGTACTTC.